This T cell receptor beta chain was sequenced for a study of OX40 agonist ivuxolimab in advanced cancers. CDR1 is ENHRY, CDR2 SYGVKD, per germline. Trimming pared 6 bases from V and 6 bases from J, leaving 17 bases between. The CDR3 contains 15 residues. TCRdb keeps only in-frame clones here, not all; method: immunoSEQ multiplex PCR. Of 85,000 to 95,000 clones listed, 90% to 95% are singletons. The source of this sequence is an adult with an advanced solid tumor such as melanoma, head and neck, liver or kidney cancer. The source material was CD4+ or CD8+ T cells sorted from blood, sampled in a trial of the OX40 agonist ivuxolimab. The chain joins TRBV10-3 to TRBJ2-2, with D perhaps matching TRBD1 (6 bases). Here the CDR3 reads CAISEGAGAAGELFF. The CDR3 nucleotides read TGTGCCATCAGCGAAGGGGCAGGGGCGGCCGGGGAGCTGTTTTTT.